These 16 T cell receptor beta chains share one sample of origin, sequenced in a study of T-cell memory formation after mild COVID-19. TCRdb re-called the 5' RACE reads through MiXCR, storing one row per CDR3 protein. Among a few hundred thousand distinct CDR3 sequences listed, over 11% were seen once. Sequenced material: PBMCs or a T cell subset sorted from them (not recorded which). These receptors originate from a man aged 18 to 29 who had mild COVID-19 (a few samples of this study predate the infection). Cell type and time point are not known.

This clonotype occurred a few times. This rearrangement joins TRBV7-2 to TRBJ1-6; D remains unclear. Trimming pared 2 bases from V and 8 bases from J, leaving 7 bases between. CDR3 length equals 13 residues. Germline V lookup: CDR1 SGHTA, CDR2 FQGNSA. The CDR3 DNA reads TGTGCCAGCAGCTTACCTTCAGATTCACCCCTCCACTTT. Amino acid sequence: CASSLPSDSPLHF.

This clonotype was picked up a small number of times. This chain connects TRBV14 to TRBJ2-1; D unclear. The CDR3 is 13 residues long. Between the trimmed V and J ends, which lost 1 base and 8 bases, there was a span of 9 bases. The germline V gene has CDR1 SGHDN and CDR2 FVKESK. CDR3 sequence (DNA): TGTGCCAGCAGCCAAGGTAATACTGATGAGCAGTTCTTC. This sequence encodes CASSQGNTDEQFF.

This chain uses TRBV7-9 with TRBJ1-1, with 9 bases matching TRBD1. Germline V lookup: CDR1 SEHNR, CDR2 FQNEAQ (reference sequence). This CDR3 is 15 amino acids long. J lost 5 bases, V lost 3 bases, and 7 bases had no gene match. This CDR3 is CASSFSTGGLTEAFF. CDR3 nucleotides: TGTGCCAGCAGCTTTTCGACAGGGGGGCTTACTGAAGCTTTCTTT.

The table lists this clonotype with many counts. The V call is TRBV7-9, the J call TRBJ2-7; D possibly corresponds to TRBD1 (7 bases). V lost 5 bases and J lost 2, with 13 bases in between. CDR1 and CDR2 from the germline V gene are SEHNR and FQNEAQ (reference sequence). The CDR3 spans 14 residues. Here the CDR3 reads CASSPGGRPYEQYF. CDR3 nucleotide sequence: TGTGCCAGCAGCCCAGGGGGGAGGCCCTACGAGCAGTACTTC.

The V and J genes are TRBV6-2 or TRBV6-3 and TRBJ2-7, with 9 bases identical to TRBD1. CDR1 MNHEY and CDR2 SVGEGT come from the germline V gene. Trimming at V came to 6 bases and at J to 3 bases, leaving 3 bases not matched to a gene. The CDR3 sequence is 13 residues long. DNA of the CDR3: TGTGCCAGCAGGGGGACAGGGAACTACGAGCAGTACGTC. It specifies CASRGTGNYEQYV.

V usage is TRBV7-9 and J usage is TRBJ1-2; 8 bases fit TRBD1. The CDR3 length is 18 residues. Per germline, CDR1 SEHNR and CDR2 FQNEAQ (reference sequence). The V gene end was trimmed by 5 bases and the J gene end by 5 bases; junction bases not matched to a gene: 19. The CDR3: CASSGSLGQATVLYGYTF. CDR3 in DNA: TGTGCCAGCAGCGGTTCGCTGGGACAGGCTACAGTGCTGTATGGCTACACCTTC.

In this sample, this clonotype turned up a few times. The chain links TRBV20-1 to TRBJ2-1; weak D call: TRBD1 (7 bases). The germline V gene encodes CDR1 DFQATT and CDR2 SNEGSKA (reference sequence). The CDR3 length is 14 residues. CDR3 amino acids: CSYGGGDHYNEQFF. In nucleotides, the CDR3 is TGCTCCTACGGAGGGGGCGACCACTACAATGAGCAGTTCTTC.

The chain has TRBV9 and TRBJ1-3; D is perhaps TRBD1 (5 bases). The germline V gene has CDR1 SGDLS and CDR2 YYNGEE. This CDR3 contains 12 residues. Trimming cost V 7 bases and J 1 base, with 6 bases left between them. CDR3 region: CASGTSGNTIYF. The CDR3 bases are TGTGCCAGCGGGACGTCTGGAAACACCATATATTTT. Supplemented by reference TRBV9 and TRBJ1-3, the full variable domain reads DSGVTQTPKHLITATGQRVTLRCSPRSGDLSVYWYQQSLDQGLQFLIQYYNGEERAKGNILERFSAQQFPDLHSELNLSSLELGDSALYFCASGTSGNTIYFGEGSWLTVV.

The chain has TRBV15 and TRBJ1-4; D not resolved. Deletions cut 1 base from V and 8 bases from J, with 11 bases between. This CDR3 region has 14 residues. Looked up from germline, CDR1 is LNHNV and CDR2 is YYDKDF (reference sequence). The CDR3 nucleotides read TGTGCCACCAGCAGAGTTGGTGAGGACGAAAAACTGTTTTTT. Protein: CATSRVGEDEKLFF.

This clonotype showed up just a few times. In DNA, the CDR3 is TGCAGTGCTACCCCAACAGGGAGTGGCTACACCTTC. It yields the protein CSATPTGSGYTF. This rearrangement joins TRBV20-1 to TRBJ1-2; tentatively, D is TRBD1 (6 bases). This CDR3 is built from 12 residues. Trimming left V 4 bases short and J 7 bases short, with 13 bases between. Germline CDR1 and CDR2: DFQATT and SNEGSKA (reference sequence).

To note about this clonotype: One end of the junction does not line up with germline, which may come from a read error. CDR3 residues: CASSQGEGRAYVYTF. The CDR3 DNA reads as TGCGCCAGCAGCCAAGGGGAAGGGAGGGCCTATGTCTACACCTTC. The chain links TRBV4-1 to TRBJ1-2; D remains unclear. CDR3 length equals 15 residues. The germline V gene has CDR1 MGHRA and CDR2 YSYEKL.

This chain joins TRBV7-9 and TRBJ2-3, with 8 positions matching TRBD2. Unmatched junction bases numbered 21, after V lost 4 bases and J lost 6 bases. The CDR3 length is 19 residues. CDR1 SEHNR and CDR2 FQNEAQ come from the germline V gene (reference sequence). DNA of the CDR3: TGTGCCAGCAGCTCCCCACGCCGGGAGGGAAGCCCTCGATTTGATACGCAGTATTTT. It specifies CASSSPRREGSPRFDTQYF.

This chain connects TRBV7-3 to TRBJ2-2; D is unclear. Looked up from germline, CDR1 is SGHTA and CDR2 is FQGTGA. This CDR3 has 13 amino acids. Trimming stripped 4 bases from V and 5 bases from J, with 8 bases between. The CDR3, as DNA: TGTGCCAGCAGCTGGTGGAAGACCGGGGAGCTGTTTTTT. Its protein product is CASSWWKTGELFF.

The table lists this clonotype with a few counts. This chain uses TRBV20-1 with TRBJ1-5; possible D gene TRBD1, 6 bases. From germline, CDR1 is DFQATT and CDR2 SNEGSKA (reference sequence). Deletions cut 3 bases from V and 11 bases from J, with 20 bases between. This CDR3 has 14 residues. CDR3 nucleotides: TGCAGTGCTAGGGGGGACACGGAGGCGCAGACCCAGCATTTT. Protein: CSARGDTEAQTQHF.

The sample holds many counts of this clonotype. The V gene is TRBV6-2 or TRBV6-3, the J gene TRBJ1-2; no firm D call. CDR1 MNHEY and CDR2 SVGEGT come from the germline V gene. The V and J ends lost 1 base and 8 bases respectively, with 20 bases between them. The CDR3 has 16 amino acids. This CDR3 reads CASSYFSGSDREGYTF. Here the CDR3 DNA reads TGTGCCAGCAGTTACTTCTCCGGGAGCGATCGAGAAGGCTACACCTTC.

At least ten counts were recorded for this clonotype. The V and J genes are TRBV29-1 and TRBJ2-1; tentative D call: TRBD1 (5 bases). CDR3 length: 13 amino acids. V lost 4 bases and J lost 3, with 10 bases in between. CDR1 is SQVTM and CDR2 is ANQGSEA in the germline V gene. In DNA, the CDR3 is TGCAGCGTTGCTCAGGGATTCTACAATGAGCAGTTCTTC. Encoded protein: CSVAQGFYNEQFF.